A selection of T cell receptor beta chains follows, all from one sample in a study of shared clonotypes between healthy human individuals. Using immunoSEQ multiplex PCR, the repertoire was profiled, and TCRdb retains in-frame clones only, with some absent. The repertoire holds about 470,000 clones, with 79% as singletons. The sequenced material came from PBMCs. These TCRs come from a woman aged 35 to 49 in good health. Some clones in this sample may be carry-over from other donors' samples. Each CDR3 is given with its conserved first and last residue. A D gene is named only where the DNA matches it firmly. Clone size appears in some rows only: once, few, many, or a class for an expanded clone.

D: TRBD1; size: -; J: TRBJ2-5; V: TRBV2; DNA: TGTGCCAGCAGCGGGGACAGTTACTGGGAGACCCAGTACTTC; CDR3: CASSGDSYWETQYF
D: -; size: -; J: TRBJ2-7; V: TRBV28; DNA: TGTGCCAGCAGTTTGGGGGGGCTGCAGTCCTACGAGCAGTACTTC; CDR3: CASSLGGLQSYEQYF
D: -; size: -; J: TRBJ2-3; V: TRBV4-1; DNA: TGCGCCAGCAGCCAAGGGTCGGGGACAGATACGCAGTATTTT; CDR3: CASSQGSGTDTQYF
D: -; size: -; J: TRBJ2-6; V: TRBV28; DNA: TGTGCCAGCGTTTCAGGGTCAGGGGCCAACGTCCTGACTTTC; CDR3: CASVSGSGANVLTF
D: TRBD1; size: -; J: TRBJ2-5; V: TRBV11-2; DNA: TGTGCCAGCAGCTTAGGACGCGGACAGGGGGAAGAGACCCAGTACTTC; CDR3: CASSLGRGQGEETQYF
D: -; size: -; J: TRBJ2-7; V: TRBV27; DNA: TGTGCCAGCAGTTTATATAACAGACCCTACGAGCAGTACTTC; CDR3: CASSLYNRPYEQYF
D: -; size: many; J: TRBJ1-2; V: TRBV7-6; DNA: TGTGCCAGCAGCCCCTTGGACCGCGACCGATTCTATGGCTACACCTTC; CDR3: CASSPLDRDRFYGYTF
D: TRBD2; size: -; J: TRBJ2-5; V: TRBV29-1; DNA: TGCAGCGTTAGACTAGCGGGAGGGCGCGGGGAGACCCAGTACTTC; CDR3: CSVRLAGGRGETQYF
D: TRBD1; size: once; J: TRBJ2-5; V: TRBV28; DNA: TGTGCCAGCAGACGAGACAGGGAAGGAGAGACCCAGTACTTC; CDR3: CASRRDREGETQYF
D: TRBD1; size: -; J: TRBJ2-2; V: TRBV5-4; DNA: TGTGCCAGCAGCTTGGGACAGGGTAACACCGGGGAGCTGTTTTTT; CDR3: CASSLGQGNTGELFF
D: TRBD2; size: once; J: TRBJ2-2; V: TRBV6-6; DNA: TGTGCCAGCAGTTACACTAGCGGGATCCCCGGGGAGCTGTTTTTT; CDR3: CASSYTSGIPGELFF
D: TRBD2; size: -; J: TRBJ2-1; V: TRBV19; DNA: TGTGCCAGTAGTATTGGGCTAGCGGGAGAAAAGTTCTTC; CDR3: CASSIGLAGEKFF
D: TRBD2; size: -; J: TRBJ2-7; V: TRBV2; DNA: TGTGCCAGCAGTGTCTCGCTAGCGGGATCCTCCTACGAGCAGTACTTC; CDR3: CASSVSLAGSSYEQYF